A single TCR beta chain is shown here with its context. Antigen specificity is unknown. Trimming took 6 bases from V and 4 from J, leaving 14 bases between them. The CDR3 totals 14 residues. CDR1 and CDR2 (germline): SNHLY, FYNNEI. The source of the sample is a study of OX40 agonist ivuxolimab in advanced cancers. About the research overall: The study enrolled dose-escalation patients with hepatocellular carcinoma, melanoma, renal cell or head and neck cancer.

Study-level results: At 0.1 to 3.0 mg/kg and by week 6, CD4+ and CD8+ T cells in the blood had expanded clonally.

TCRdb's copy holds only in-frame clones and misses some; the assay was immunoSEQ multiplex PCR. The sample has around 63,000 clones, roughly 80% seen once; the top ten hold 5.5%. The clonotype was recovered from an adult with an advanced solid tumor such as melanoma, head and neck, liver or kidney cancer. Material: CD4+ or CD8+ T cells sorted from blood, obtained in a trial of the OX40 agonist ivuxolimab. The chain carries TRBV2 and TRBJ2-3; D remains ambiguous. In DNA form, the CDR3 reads TGTGCCAGCAGAGAGAGGACGGGCGCAGATACGCAGTATTTT. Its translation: CASRERTGADTQYF.